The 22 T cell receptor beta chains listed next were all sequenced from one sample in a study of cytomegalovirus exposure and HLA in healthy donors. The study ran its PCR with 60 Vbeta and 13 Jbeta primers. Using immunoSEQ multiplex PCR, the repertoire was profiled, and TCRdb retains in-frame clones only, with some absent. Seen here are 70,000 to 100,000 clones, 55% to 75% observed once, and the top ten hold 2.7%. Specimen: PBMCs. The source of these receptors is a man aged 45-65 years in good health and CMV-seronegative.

CDR3 region: CSVRDTSSGNTIYF. The CDR3 DNA reads as TGCAGCGTTCGGGACACGAGCTCTGGAAACACCATATATTTT. The rearrangement joins TRBV29-1 to TRBJ1-3; perhaps TRBD1 as D (6 bases). This CDR3 is built from 14 residues. Germline values: CDR1 SQVTM, CDR2 ANQGSEA. Trimming removed 5 bases from V and 0 bases from J, with 11 bases in between.

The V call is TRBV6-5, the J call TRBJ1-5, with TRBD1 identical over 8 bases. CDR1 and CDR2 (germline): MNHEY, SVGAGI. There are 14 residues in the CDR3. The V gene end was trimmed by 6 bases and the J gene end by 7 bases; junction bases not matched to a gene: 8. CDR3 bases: TGTGCCAGCAGCTCGGGACAGGCTTTACAGCCCCAGCATTTT. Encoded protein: CASSSGQALQPQHF.

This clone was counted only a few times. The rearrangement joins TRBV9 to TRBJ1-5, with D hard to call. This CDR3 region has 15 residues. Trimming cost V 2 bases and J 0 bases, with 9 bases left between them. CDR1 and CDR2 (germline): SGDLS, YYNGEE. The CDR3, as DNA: TGTGCCAGCAGCGTGGACTCACATAGCAATCAGCCCCAGCATTTT. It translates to CASSVDSHSNQPQHF. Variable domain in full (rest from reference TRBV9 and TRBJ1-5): DSGVTQTPKHLITATGQRVTLRCSPRSGDLSVYWYQQSLDQGLQFLIQYYNGEERAKGNILERFSAQQFPDLHSELNLSSLELGDSALYFCASSVDSHSNQPQHFGDGTRLSIL.

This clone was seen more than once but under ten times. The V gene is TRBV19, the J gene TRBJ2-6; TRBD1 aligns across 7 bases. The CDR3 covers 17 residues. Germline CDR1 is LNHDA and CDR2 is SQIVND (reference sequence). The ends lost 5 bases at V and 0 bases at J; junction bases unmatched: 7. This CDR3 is CASSEDRHGSGANVLTF. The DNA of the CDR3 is TGTGCCAGTAGTGAGGACAGGCACGGCTCTGGGGCCAACGTCCTGACTTTC.

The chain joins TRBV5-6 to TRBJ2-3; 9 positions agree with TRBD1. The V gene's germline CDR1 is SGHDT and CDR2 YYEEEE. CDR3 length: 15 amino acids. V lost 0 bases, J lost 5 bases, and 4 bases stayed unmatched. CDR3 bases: TGTGCCAGCAGCTTGGGGGGACAGGGTATAGATACGCAGTATTTT. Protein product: CASSLGGQGIDTQYF.

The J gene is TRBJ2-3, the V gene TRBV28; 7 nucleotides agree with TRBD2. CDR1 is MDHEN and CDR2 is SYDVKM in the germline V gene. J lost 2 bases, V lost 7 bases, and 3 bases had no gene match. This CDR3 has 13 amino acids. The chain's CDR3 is CASTSGATDTQYF. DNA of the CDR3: TGTGCCAGCACAAGCGGGGCCACAGATACGCAGTATTTT.

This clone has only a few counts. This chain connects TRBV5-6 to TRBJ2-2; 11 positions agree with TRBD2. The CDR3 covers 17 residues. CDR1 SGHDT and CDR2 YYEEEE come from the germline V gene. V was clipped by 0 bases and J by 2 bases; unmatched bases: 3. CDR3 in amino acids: CASSLVLAGGNTGELFF. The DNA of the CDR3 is TGTGCCAGCAGCTTGGTCCTAGCGGGAGGTAACACCGGGGAGCTGTTTTTT.

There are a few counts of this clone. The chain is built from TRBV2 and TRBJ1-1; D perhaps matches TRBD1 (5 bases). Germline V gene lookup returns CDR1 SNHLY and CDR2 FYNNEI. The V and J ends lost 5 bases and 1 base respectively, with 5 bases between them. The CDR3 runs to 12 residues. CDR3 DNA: TGTGCCAGCAGTACAGGGAACACTGAAGCTTTCTTT. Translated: CASSTGNTEAFF.

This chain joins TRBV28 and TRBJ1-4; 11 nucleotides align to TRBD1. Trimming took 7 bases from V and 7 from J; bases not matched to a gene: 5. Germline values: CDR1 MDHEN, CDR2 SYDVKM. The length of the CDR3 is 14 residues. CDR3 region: CASIHGQGAEKLFF. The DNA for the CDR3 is TGTGCCAGCATCCACGGACAGGGGGCTGAAAAACTGTTTTTT. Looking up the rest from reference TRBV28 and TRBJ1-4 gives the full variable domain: DVKVTQSSRYLVKRTGEKVFLECVQDMDHENMFWYRQDPGLGLRLIYFSYDVKMKEKGDIPEGYSVSREKKERFSLILESASTNQTSMYLCASIHGQGAEKLFFGSGTQLSVL.

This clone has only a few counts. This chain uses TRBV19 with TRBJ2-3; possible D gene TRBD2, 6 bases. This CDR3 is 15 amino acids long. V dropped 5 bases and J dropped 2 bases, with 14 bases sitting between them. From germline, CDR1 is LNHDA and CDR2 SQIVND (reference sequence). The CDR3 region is CASSFLRGYTDTQYF. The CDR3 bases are TGTGCCAGTAGTTTCCTCCGGGGGTACACAGATACGCAGTATTTT.

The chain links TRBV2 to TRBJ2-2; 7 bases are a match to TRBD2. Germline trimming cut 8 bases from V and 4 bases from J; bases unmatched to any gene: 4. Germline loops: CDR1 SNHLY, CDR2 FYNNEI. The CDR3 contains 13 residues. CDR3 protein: CASGRESTGELFF. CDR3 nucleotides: TGTGCCAGCGGGCGGGAGAGCACCGGGGAGCTGTTTTTT.

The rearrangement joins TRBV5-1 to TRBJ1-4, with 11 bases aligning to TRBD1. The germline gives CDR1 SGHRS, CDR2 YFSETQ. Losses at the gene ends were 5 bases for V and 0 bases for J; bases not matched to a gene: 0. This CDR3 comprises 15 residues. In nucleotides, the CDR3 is TGCGCCAGCAGGGGACAGGGGGCAACTAATGAAAAACTGTTTTTT. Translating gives CASRGQGATNEKLFF.

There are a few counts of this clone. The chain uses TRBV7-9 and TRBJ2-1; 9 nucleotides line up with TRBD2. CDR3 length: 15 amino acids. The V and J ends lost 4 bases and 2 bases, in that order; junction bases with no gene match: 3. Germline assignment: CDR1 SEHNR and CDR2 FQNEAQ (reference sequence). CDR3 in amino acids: CASSSLAGAYNEQFF. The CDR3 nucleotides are TGTGCCAGCAGCTCATTAGCGGGGGCCTACAATGAGCAGTTCTTC.

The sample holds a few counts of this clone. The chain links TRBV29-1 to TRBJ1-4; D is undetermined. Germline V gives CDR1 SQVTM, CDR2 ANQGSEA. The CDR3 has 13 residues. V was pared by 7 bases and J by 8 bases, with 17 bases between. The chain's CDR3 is CSAGAGAWEKLFF. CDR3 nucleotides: TGCAGCGCCGGTGCGGGTGCTTGGGAAAAACTGTTTTTT.

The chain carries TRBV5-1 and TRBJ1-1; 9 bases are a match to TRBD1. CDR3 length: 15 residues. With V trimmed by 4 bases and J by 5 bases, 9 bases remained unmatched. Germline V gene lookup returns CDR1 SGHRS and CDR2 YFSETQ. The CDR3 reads CASSLVGTGTTEAFF. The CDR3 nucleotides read TGCGCCAGCAGCCTTGTCGGGACAGGGACGACTGAAGCTTTCTTT. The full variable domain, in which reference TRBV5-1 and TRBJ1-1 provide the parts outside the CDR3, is KAGVTQTPRYLIKTRGQQVTLSCSPISGHRSVSWYQQTPGQGLQFLFEYFSETQRNKGNFPGRFSGRQFSNSRSEMNVSTLELGDSALYLCASSLVGTGTTEAFFGQGTRLTVV.

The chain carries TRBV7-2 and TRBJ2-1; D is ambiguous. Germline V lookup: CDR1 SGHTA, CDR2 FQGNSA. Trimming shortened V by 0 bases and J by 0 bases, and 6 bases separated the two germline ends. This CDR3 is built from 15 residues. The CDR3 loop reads CASSLALSSYNEQFF. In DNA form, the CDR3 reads TGTGCCAGCAGCTTAGCCCTTAGCTCCTACAATGAGCAGTTCTTC.

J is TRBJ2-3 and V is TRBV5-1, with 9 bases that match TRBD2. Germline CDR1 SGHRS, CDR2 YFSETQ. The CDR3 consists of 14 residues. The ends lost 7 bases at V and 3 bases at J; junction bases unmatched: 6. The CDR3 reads CASGPGLATDTQYF. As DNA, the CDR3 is TGCGCCAGCGGACCGGGACTAGCTACAGATACGCAGTATTTT. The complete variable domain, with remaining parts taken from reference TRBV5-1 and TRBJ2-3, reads KAGVTQTPRYLIKTRGQQVTLSCSPISGHRSVSWYQQTPGQGLQFLFEYFSETQRNKGNFPGRFSGRQFSNSRSEMNVSTLELGDSALYLCASGPGLATDTQYFGPGTRLTVL.

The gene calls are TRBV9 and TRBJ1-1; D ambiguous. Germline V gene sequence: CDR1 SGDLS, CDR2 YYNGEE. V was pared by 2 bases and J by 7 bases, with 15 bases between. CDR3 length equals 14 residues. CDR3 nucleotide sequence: TGTGCCAGCAGCGTCGCAGGTTACGGAGGTGAAGCTTTCTTT. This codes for CASSVAGYGGEAFF.

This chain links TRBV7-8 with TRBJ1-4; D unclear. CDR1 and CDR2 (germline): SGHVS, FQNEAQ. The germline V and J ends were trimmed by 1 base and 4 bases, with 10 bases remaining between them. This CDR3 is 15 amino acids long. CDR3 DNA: TGTGCCAGCAGCTTAGGCCCGGACTATAATGAAAAACTGTTTTTT. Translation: CASSLGPDYNEKLFF.

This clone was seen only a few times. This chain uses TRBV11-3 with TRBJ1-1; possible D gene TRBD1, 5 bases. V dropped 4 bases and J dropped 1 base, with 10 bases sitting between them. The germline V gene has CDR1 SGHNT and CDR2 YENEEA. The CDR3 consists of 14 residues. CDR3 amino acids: CASSSMDKNTEAFF. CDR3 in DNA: TGTGCCAGCAGCTCGATGGACAAGAACACTGAAGCTTTCTTT.

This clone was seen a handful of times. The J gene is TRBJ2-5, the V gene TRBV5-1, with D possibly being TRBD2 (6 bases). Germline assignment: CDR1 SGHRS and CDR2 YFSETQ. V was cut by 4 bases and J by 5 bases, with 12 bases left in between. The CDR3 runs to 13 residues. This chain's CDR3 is CASSPGSVETQYF. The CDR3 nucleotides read TGCGCCAGCAGCCCCGGGAGTGTTGAGACCCAGTACTTC.

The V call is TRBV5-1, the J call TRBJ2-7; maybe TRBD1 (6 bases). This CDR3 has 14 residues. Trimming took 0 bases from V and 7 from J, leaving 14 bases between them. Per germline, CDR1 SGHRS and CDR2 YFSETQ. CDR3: CASSLGQGFWEQYF. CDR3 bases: TGCGCCAGCAGCTTGGGGCAGGGGTTCTGGGAGCAGTACTTC.